The T cell receptor (beta chain) described here comes from a study of tumor-infiltrating lymphocytes in primary liver carcinoma. Study-wide context: These patients were men and women whose ages were 30 to 69 years. Overall study results and limits: Compared with blood, tumor repertoires held significantly more in their top 250 clones.

Details on this clonotype: The antigen is undetermined. An end of the junction differs from the germline gene, which may be a read error.

CDR3 length: 14 residues. Germline V lookup: CDR1 MDHEN, CDR2 SYDVKM. The blood RNA (from unsorted whole blood) was obtained, and germline DNA was also extracted. TCR beta cDNA was made from around 460 ng total RNA with a constant-region primer. Modified slightly, ARM-PCR produced TCR beta libraries over three nested multiplex PCR rounds. Both of the initial two PCR rounds ran for about 9 cycles and employed TRBV1-TRBV30 forward primers alongside a C-beta reverse primer. TCRdb re-derived calls from the multiplex PCR reads in MiXCR, one entry per CDR3 protein. The sample has 250,000 to 350,000 distinct CDR3 sequences, 45% to 70% seen once.

The chain couples TRBV28 to TRBJ1-2; 7 bases map to TRBD1. This clonotype originated in a woman aged 25 to 45 with primary liver carcinoma and hepatitis B virus infection. Sequencing was done on a sample of peripheral blood. The CDR3 bases are TGTGTCAGCAAGAGGGGACAGAGGGGCTATGGCTACACCTTC. Residues: CVSKRGQRGYGYTF.